The TCR beta chain under discussion was sequenced for a study of blood T cell repertoires in COVID-19 (dated by TCRdb to 2020 to 2022). Regarding the complete study: Samples covering the acute and convalescent phases of COVID-19 were provided by collaborators in the United States, Italy and Spain. Where HLA class I and class II types were available, the types were taken from metadata supplied by the sample provider, not from assay-based typing. Sample metadata almost always included a de-identified subject ID, COVID-19 status, age in years and sex. The repertoires were released in a freely available public database meant as a resource for research on the immune response to SARS-CoV-2. Deeply sampled blood TCRbeta repertoires from subjects exposed to, actively infected with, or recovered from COVID-19 were included in the dataset. The samples were drawn from two sources: the first 160 participants of the ongoing ImmuneRACE study, and 1,000 to 1,500 subjects contributed by 6 global collaborators. The prospective study material was composed of cDNA or gDNA derived from T cells, B-cell-depleted T cells, or PBMCs.

Study-wide findings and limitations: The quantity of clinical and demographic metadata differed by source and by participant and was supplied without curation.

CDR1 and CDR2 are read off the germline V gene as SGDLS and YYNGEE. The CDR3, cysteine through phenylalanine, is 15 amino acids long. Solely the CDR3 DNA is kept, with 45 bases framed from the first base. V and J are trimmed by 3 bases and 3 bases, and the gene matches miss 6 bases of the junction. As to this clone: No antigen is known for it. Base qualities are missing; no much larger clone stands one base away.

TCRbeta CDR3 regions were amplified from genomic DNA using the immunoSEQ Assay, a bias-controlled multiplex PCR. As for the original processing: The number of nucleated cells in each sample was estimated from the amplification of reference gene primers within the assay. To quantify the absolute abundance of each unique TCRbeta CDR3 rearrangement, sequence reads were collapsed and filtered. For each sample, productive Simpson clonality was calculated as the square root of Simpson's diversity index over productive rearrangements. TCRdb retrieved this table from immuneACCESS and kept in-frame rearrangements only. Not all clones are present; in checked studies, unresolved V genes account for under half, and no reason is known for the remainder. From that table come the V and J calls and clone size; the DNA was used to work out D and trimming. The sample table records about 76,000 clones; around nine tenths of these occur just once. The ten largest clones capture roughly 5% of the sample.

Each collaborating institution followed its own protocols to collect whole blood in K2EDTA tubes. For TCRbeta analysis, collaborators shipped samples as frozen whole blood, isolated PBMCs, or DNA extracted from either of those sample types. The TCR sequence derives from a man aged 45-65 years with active COVID-19. The V gene is TRBV9 and the J gene is TRBJ2-7; 10 bases in the middle match TRBD1. Source material: peripheral blood. The CDR3 sequence is CASSASGQGIYEQYF. The bases are TGTGCCAGCAGCGCTTCGGGACAGGGGATCTACGAGCAGTACTTC. The CDR3, completed at both ends by the reference TRBV9 and TRBJ2-7 genes, gives the full variable domain DSGVTQTPKHLITATGQRVTLRCSPRSGDLSVYWYQQSLDQGLQFLIQYYNGEERAKGNILERFSAQQFPDLHSELNLSSLELGDSALYFCASSASGQGIYEQYFGPGTRLTVT.